The clone carrying this T cell receptor beta chain was observed many times. The data derive from a study of T-cell reconstitution after alpha-beta-depleted transplantation in children. For TCRbeta, the library was prepared with unique molecular identifiers. TCRdb recomputed calls from the PCR reads with MiXCR, one row per CDR3 protein. Altogether hundreds of thousands of distinct CDR3 sequences are present, around 9.6% being singletons, with the ten largest covering approximately 5.9%. This CDR3 has 16 residues. Trimming took 5 bases from V and 2 from J; bases not matched to a gene: 8. The germline V gene encodes CDR1 LNHDA and CDR2 SQIVND (reference sequence).

Here the sequenced sample was PBMCs from the stem cell graft donor, taken from the stem cell graft. V gene TRBV19 combines with J gene TRBJ2-7, with 11 bases lining up with TRBD2. This clonotype originated in a human donor who donated a stem cell graft to a child with acute lymphoblastic leukemia. DNA for the CDR3: TGTGCCAGTAGTTCGCGGGGGACTAGCGGTACCTACGAGCAGTACTTC. Encoded protein: CASSSRGTSGTYEQYF.